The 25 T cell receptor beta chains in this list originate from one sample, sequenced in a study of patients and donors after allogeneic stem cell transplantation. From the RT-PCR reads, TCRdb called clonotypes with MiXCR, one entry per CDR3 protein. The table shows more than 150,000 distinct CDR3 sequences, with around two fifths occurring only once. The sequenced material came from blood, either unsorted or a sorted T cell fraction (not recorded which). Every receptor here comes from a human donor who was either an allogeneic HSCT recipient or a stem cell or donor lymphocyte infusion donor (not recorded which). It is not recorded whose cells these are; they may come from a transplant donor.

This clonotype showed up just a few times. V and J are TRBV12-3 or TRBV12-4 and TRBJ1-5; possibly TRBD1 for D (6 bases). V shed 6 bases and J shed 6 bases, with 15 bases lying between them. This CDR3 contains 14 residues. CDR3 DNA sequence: TGTGCCAGCAGCCGGAGGGCGGACAGTCAGCCCCAGCATTTT. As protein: CASSRRADSQPQHF.

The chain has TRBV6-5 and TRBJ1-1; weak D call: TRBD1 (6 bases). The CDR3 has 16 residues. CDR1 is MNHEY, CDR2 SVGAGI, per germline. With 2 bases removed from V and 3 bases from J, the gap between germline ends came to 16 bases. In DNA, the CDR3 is TGTGCCAGCAGTTACGTCAGGGGTTTTGTGGACACTGAAGCTTTCTTT. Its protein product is CASSYVRGFVDTEAFF.

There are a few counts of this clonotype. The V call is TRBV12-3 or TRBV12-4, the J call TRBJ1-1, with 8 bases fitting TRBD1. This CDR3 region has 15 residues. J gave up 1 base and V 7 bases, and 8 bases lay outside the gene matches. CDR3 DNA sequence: TGTGCCAGCAATATCCGGGACAGGAGGAACACTGAAGCTTTCTTT. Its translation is CASNIRDRRNTEAFF.

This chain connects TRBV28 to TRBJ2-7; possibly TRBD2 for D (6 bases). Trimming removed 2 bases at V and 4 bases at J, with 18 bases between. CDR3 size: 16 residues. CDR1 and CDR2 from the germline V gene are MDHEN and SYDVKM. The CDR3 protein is CASSLGGLGILYEQYF. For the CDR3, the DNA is TGTGCCAGCAGTTTAGGGGGACTCGGAATTCTTTACGAGCAGTACTTC.

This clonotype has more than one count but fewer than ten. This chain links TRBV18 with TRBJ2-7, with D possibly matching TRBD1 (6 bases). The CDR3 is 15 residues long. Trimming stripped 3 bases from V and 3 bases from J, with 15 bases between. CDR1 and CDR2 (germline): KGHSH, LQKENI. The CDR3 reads CASSPNRVIGYEQYF. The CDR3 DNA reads TGTGCCAGCTCACCTAACAGGGTAATAGGCTACGAGCAGTACTTC.

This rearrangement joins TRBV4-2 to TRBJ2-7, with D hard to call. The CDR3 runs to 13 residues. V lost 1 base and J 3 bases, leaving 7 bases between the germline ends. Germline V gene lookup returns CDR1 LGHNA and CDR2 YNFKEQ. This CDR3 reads CASSQVDGYEQYF. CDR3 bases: TGTGCCAGCAGCCAAGTGGACGGCTACGAGCAGTACTTC.

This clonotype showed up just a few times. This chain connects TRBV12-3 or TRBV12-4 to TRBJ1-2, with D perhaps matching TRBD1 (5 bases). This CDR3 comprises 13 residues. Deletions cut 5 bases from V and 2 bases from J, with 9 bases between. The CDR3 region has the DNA TGTGCCAGCAGTCCCCGACAGAACTATGGCTACACCTTC. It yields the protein CASSPRQNYGYTF.

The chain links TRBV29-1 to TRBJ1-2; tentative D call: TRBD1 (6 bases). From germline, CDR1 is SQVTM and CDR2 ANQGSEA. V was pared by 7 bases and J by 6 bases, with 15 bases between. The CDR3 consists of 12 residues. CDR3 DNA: TGCAGCGCCGCGGGGGGGGCGGATGGCTACACCTTC. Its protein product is CSAAGGADGYTF.

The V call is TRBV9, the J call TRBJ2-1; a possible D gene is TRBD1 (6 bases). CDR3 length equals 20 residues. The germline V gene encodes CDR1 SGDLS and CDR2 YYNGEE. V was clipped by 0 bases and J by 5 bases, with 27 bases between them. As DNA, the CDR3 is TGTGCCAGCAGCGTAGAGCCCGGGATTCTTGGGGGCGCCCGGAACAATGAGCAGTTCTTC. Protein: CASSVEPGILGGARNNEQFF.

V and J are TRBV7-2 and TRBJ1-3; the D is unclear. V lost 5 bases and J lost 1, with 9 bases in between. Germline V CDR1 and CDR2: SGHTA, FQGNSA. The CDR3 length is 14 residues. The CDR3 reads CASSPTTSGNTIYF. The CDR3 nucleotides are TGTGCCAGCAGCCCAACCACATCTGGAAACACCATATATTTT.

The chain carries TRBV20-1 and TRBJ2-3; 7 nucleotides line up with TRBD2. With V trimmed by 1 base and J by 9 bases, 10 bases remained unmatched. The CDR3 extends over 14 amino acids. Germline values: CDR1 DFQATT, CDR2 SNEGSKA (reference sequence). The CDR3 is CSARGGAGRETQYF. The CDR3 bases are TGCAGTGCTAGAGGGGGTGCGGGGCGGGAGACGCAGTATTTT.

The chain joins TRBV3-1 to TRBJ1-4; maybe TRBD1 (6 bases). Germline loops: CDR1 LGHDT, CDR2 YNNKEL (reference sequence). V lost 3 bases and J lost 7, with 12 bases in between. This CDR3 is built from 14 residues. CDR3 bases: TGTGCCAGCAGCCACCAGGGGATGAGTGAAAAACTGTTTTTT. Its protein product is CASSHQGMSEKLFF.

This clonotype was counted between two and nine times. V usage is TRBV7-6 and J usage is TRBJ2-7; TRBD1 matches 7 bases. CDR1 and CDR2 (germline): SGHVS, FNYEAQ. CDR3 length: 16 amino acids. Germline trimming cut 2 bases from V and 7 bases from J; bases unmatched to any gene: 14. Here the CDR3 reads CASSLMGQRTGREQYF. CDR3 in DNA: TGTGCCAGCAGCTTAATGGGACAGCGAACAGGGCGAGAGCAGTACTTC.

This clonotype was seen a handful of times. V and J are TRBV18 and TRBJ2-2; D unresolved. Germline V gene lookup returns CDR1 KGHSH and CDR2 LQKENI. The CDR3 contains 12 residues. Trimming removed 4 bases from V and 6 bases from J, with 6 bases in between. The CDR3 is CASSLIPGELFF. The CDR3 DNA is TGTGCCAGCTCACTGATCCCCGGGGAGCTGTTTTTT.

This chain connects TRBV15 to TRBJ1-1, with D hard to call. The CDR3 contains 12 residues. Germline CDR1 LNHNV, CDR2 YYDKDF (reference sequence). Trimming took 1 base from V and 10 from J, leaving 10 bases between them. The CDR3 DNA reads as TGTGCCACCAGCAGAGGAGATCTGGCAGCTTTCTTT. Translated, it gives CATSRGDLAAFF. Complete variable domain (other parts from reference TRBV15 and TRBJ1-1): DAMVIQNPRYQVTQFGKPVTLSCSQTLNHNVMYWYQQKSSQAPKLLFHYYDKDFNNEADTPDNFQSRRPNTSFCFLDIRSPGLGDTAMYLCATSRGDLAAFFGQGTRLTVV.

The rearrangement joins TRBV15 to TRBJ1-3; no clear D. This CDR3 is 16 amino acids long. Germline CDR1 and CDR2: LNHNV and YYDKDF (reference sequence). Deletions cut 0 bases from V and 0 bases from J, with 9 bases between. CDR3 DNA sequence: TGTGCCACCAGCAGAGATGGGTTTTCCTCTGGAAACACCATATATTTT. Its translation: CATSRDGFSSGNTIYF.

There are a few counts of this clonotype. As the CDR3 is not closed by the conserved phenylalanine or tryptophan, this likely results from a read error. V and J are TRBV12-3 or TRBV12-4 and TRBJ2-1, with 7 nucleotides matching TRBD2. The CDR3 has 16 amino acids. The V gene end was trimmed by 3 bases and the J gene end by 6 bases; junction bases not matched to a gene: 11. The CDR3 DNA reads TGTGCCAGCAGTTTGGTCAGCGGCGGGAGTATCAATGAGCAGTTCCTC. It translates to CASSLVSGGSINEQFL.

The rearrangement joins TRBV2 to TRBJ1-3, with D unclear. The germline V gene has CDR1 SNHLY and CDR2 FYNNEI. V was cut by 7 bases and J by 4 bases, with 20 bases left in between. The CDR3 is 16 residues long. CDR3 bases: TGTGCCAGCAACCAAAATGTCCCGGCCGCGGGAAACACCATATATTTT. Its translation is CASNQNVPAAGNTIYF.

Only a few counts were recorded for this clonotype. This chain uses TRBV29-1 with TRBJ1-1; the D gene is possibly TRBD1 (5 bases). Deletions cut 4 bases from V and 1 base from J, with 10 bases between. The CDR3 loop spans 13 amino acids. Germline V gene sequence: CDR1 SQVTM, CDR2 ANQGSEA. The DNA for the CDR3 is TGCAGCGTTGGGAGGGGATCGAACACTGAAGCTTTCTTT. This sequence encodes CSVGRGSNTEAFF.

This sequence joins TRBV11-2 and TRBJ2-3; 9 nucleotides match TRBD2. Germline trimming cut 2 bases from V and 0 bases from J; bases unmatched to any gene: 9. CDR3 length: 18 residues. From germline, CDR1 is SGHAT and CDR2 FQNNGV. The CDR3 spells CASSLKAGGVSSTDTQYF. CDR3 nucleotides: TGTGCCAGCAGCTTAAAGGCGGGAGGGGTTTCTAGCACAGATACGCAGTATTTT.

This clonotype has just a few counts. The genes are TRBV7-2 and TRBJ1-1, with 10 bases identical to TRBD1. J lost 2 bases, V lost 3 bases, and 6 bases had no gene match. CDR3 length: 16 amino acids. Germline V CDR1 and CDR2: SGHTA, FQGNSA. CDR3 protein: CASSLERTGGNTEAFF. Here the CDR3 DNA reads TGTGCCAGCAGCTTGGAAAGGACAGGGGGTAACACTGAAGCTTTCTTT.

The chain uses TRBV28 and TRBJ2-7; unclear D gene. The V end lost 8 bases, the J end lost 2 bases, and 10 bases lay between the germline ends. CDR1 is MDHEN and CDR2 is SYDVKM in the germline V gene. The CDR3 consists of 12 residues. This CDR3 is CASYDNPYEQYF. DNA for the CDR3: TGTGCCAGCTATGATAACCCCTACGAGCAGTACTTC.

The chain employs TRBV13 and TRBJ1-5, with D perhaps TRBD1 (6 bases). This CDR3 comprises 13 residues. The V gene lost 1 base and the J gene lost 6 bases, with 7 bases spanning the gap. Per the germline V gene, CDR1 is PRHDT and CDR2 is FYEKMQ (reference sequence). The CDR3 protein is CASSLDRVQPQHF. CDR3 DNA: TGTGCCAGCAGCTTAGACAGGGTTCAGCCCCAGCATTTT.

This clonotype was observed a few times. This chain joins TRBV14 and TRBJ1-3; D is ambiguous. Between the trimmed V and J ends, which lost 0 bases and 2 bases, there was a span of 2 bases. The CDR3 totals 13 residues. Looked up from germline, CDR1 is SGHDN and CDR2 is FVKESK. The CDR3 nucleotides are TGTGCCAGCAGCCAAGACCCTGGAAACACCATATATTTT. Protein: CASSQDPGNTIYF.

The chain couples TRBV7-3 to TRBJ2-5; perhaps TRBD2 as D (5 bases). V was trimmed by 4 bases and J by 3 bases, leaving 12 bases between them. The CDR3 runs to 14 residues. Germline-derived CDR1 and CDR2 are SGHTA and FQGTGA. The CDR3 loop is CASSSPGIEETQYF. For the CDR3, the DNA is TGTGCCAGCAGCTCCCCCGGGATTGAAGAGACCCAGTACTTC.